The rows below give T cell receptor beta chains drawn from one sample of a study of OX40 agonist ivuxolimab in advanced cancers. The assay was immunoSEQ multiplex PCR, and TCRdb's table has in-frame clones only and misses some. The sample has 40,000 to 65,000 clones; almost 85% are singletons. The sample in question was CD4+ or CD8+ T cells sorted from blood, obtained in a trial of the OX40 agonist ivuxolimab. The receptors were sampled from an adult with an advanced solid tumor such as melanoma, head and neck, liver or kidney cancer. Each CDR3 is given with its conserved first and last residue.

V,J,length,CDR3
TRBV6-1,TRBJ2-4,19,CASSAILSVAAEAKNIQYF
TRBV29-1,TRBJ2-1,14,CSVGISGALNEQFF
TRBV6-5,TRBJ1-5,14,CASSYGVGNQPQHF
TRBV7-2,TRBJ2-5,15,CASSYIKREGETQYF
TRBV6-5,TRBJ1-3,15,CASSYSDSGGNTIYF
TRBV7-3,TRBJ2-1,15,CASSPSGGPHNEQFF
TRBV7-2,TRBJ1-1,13,CAGGTGMNTEAFF
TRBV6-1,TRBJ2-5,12,CASSGTQETQYF
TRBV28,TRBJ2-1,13,CASSYLAGVGQFF
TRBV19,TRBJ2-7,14,CASSIPGTAYEQYF
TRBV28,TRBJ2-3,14,CASSVQGTRDTQYF
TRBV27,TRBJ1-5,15,CASSLSRGEVGAQHF
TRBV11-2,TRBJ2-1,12,CASSAGYNEQFF
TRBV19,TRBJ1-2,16,CASSTQATGANYGYTF
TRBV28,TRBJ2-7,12,CASSLFAYEQYF
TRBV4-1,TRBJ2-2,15,CASSQDGGSGGELFF
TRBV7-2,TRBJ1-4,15,CASSLVWSPNEKLFF
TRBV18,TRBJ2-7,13,CASSPVQGFEQYF
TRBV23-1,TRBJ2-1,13,CASRKKENHEQFF
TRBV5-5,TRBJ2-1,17,CASSFPIAGSSYNEQFF
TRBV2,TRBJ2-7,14,CASRGGRGAYEQYF
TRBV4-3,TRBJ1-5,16,CASSQEPGRLNQPQHF
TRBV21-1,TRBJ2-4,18,CASSRLRILVGTKNIQYF
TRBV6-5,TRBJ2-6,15,CASSRDGSGANVLTF
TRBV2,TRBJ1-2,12,CASSEFAGGYTF
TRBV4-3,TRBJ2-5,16,CASSQRLAATQETQYF
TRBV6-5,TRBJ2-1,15,CASSYGPRSYNEQFF
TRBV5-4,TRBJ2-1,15,CASSPVREAYNEQFF
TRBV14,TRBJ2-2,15,CASSLQGFGNGELFF
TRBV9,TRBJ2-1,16,CASSVGGTGSYNEQFF
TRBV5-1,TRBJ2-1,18,CASSLRTSGFASYNEQFF
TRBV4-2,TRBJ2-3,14,CASSQEIDTDTQYF
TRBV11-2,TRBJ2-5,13,CASSLGGAETQYF
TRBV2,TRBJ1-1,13,CASSLTGVPEAFF
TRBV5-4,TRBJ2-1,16,CASIQGGPGFTGEQFF
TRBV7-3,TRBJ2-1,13,CASSSSSGNEQFF
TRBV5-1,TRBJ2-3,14,CASGAGGTTDTQYF
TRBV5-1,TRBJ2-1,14,CASSLVLGGNEQFF
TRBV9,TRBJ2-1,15,CASSVDPSSYNEQFF
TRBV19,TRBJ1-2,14,CASTGQGGNYGYTF
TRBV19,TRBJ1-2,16,CATKYLYPGTNYGYTF
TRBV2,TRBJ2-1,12,CASRDTRGEQFF
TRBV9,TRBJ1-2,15,CASSVGGSGEGGYTF
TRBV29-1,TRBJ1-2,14,CSVELRGTNYGYTF
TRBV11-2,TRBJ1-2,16,CASSLGYTGGIYGYTF
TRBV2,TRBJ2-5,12,CASSLLSETQYF
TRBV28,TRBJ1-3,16,CASSGRRILSGNTIYF
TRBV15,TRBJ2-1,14,CATSRDGGNNEQFF
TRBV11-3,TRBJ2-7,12,CASSLLGYEQYF
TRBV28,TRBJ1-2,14,CASSFGGPTNGYTF
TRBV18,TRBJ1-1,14,CASSPRQSATEAFF
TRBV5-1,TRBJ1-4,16,CASSLGQGASSEKLFF
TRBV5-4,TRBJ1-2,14,CASSLDGANYGYTF
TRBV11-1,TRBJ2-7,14,CASSHGGDHYEQYF
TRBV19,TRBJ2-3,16,CASSFRTDQRTDTQYF
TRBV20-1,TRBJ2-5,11,CSFFYGETQYF
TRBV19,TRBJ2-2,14,CASNFGQLAGELFF
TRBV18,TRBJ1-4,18,CASSPPVTAKSTNEKLFF
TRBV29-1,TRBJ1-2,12,CSVAGGQGGYTF
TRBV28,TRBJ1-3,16,CASRAPGQGPGNTIYF